These 23 T cell receptor beta chains were sequenced from one sample in a study of response to subunit inactivated influenza vaccine. TCRdb itself ran the RT-PCR reads through MiXCR, one entry per CDR3 protein. The sample consists of just under 550,000 distinct CDR3 sequences, approximately 24% of them appearing once. These data also formed part of another study, on T cells expressing NK-cell markers. As that study records: 5'RACE template switching with UMIs generated TCR beta cDNA.

Here the sequenced sample was CD4+ T cells sorted from PBMCs, taken approximately 13 days after vaccination. The receptors were sampled from a man between 50 and 59 years old who received an inactivated influenza vaccine.

The chain has TRBV6-5 and TRBJ2-5; possible D gene TRBD1, 5 bases. This CDR3 spans 15 amino acids. Germline loops: CDR1 MNHEY, CDR2 SVGAGI. Between the trimmed V and J ends, which lost 4 bases and 2 bases, there was a span of 14 bases. CDR3 in DNA: TGTGCCAGCAGTTCCCATCATTCAGGGCAAGAGACCCAGTACTTC. This translates into CASSSHHSGQETQYF.

V gene TRBV4-1 combines with J gene TRBJ2-1; the D is unclear. There are 13 residues in the CDR3. Trimming took off 4 bases at V and 8 bases at J, with 12 bases between the two ends. CDR1 and CDR2 (germline): MGHRA, YSYEKL. For the CDR3, the DNA is TGCGCCAGCAGCCTTCGGGCAGCCGATGAGCAGTTCTTC. Its translation is CASSLRAADEQFF.

Many counts were recorded for this clonotype. The chain is built from TRBV5-1 and TRBJ1-1, with D tentatively TRBD1 (5 bases). With 5 bases removed from V and 4 bases from J, the gap between germline ends came to 9 bases. The CDR3 totals 12 residues. Germline CDR1 and CDR2: SGHRS and YFSETQ. CDR3 sequence reads: CASSPGGTEAFF. CDR3 coding DNA: TGCGCCAGCAGTCCCGGGGGCACTGAAGCTTTCTTT.

In this sample, this clonotype turned up a few times. The chain joins TRBV6-5 to TRBJ2-5; D may be TRBD1 (5 bases). CDR1 is MNHEY and CDR2 is SVGAGI in the germline V gene. V gave up 3 bases and J gave up 7 bases, with 18 bases separating them. The CDR3 has 15 residues. The CDR3 coding sequence is TGTGCCAGCAGTTATATGACAGCCCACGCAGTGACCCAGTACTTC. Amino acid sequence: CASSYMTAHAVTQYF.

The chain uses TRBV6-5 and TRBJ2-3; D is undetermined. Germline V gives CDR1 MNHEY, CDR2 SVGAGI. The CDR3 spans 12 residues. Trimming took off 7 bases at V and 5 bases at J, with 10 bases between the two ends. The CDR3 coding sequence is TGTGCCAGCACCCAGGTGGGAGATACGCAGTATTTT. It yields the protein CASTQVGDTQYF.

This clonotype was seen a few times. The chain has TRBV20-1 and TRBJ1-6; a weak D match, TRBD1 (6 bases). Trimming took 0 bases from V and 8 from J, leaving 11 bases between them. The CDR3 sequence is 14 residues long. CDR1 and CDR2 from the germline V gene are DFQATT and SNEGSKA (reference sequence). The CDR3 nucleotides are TGCAGTGCTAGAGAGGGGGCAACGGATTCACCCCTCCACTTT. Protein sequence: CSAREGATDSPLHF.

The chain joins TRBV3-1 to TRBJ2-5; a weak D match, TRBD1 (6 bases). The CDR3 has 14 residues. V dropped 4 bases and J dropped 1 base, with 10 bases sitting between them. Germline values: CDR1 LGHDT, CDR2 YNNKEL (reference sequence). The CDR3 here is CASSRDTFQETQYF. CDR3 nucleotide sequence: TGTGCCAGCAGCCGGGACACCTTCCAAGAGACCCAGTACTTC.

This rearrangement joins TRBV15 to TRBJ2-1, with 8 bases fitting TRBD2. Germline loops: CDR1 LNHNV, CDR2 YYDKDF (reference sequence). Germline trimming cut 5 bases from V and 10 bases from J; bases unmatched to any gene: 10. This CDR3 is built from 14 residues. The CDR3, as DNA: TGTGCCACCAGCGGGGGACTAGGGCCCGTGGAGCAGTTCTTC. Its translation: CATSGGLGPVEQFF.

The chain recombines TRBV20-1 with TRBJ2-7, with D perhaps being TRBD1 or TRBD2 (5 bases each). Trimming cost V 5 bases and J 1 base, with 15 bases left between them. The CDR3 consists of 14 residues. Germline loops: CDR1 DFQATT, CDR2 SNEGSKA (reference sequence). CDR3 sequence: CSAHFGTESYEQYF. Here the CDR3 DNA reads TGCAGTGCTCATTTCGGGACGGAGTCCTACGAGCAGTACTTC.

The chain has TRBV7-6 and TRBJ2-7, with 10 bases that match TRBD2. This CDR3 is 14 amino acids long. J lost 6 bases, V lost 3 bases, and 5 bases had no gene match. Germline-derived CDR1 and CDR2 are SGHVS and FNYEAQ. Written as DNA, the CDR3 is TGTGCCAGCAGCTTTAAGCGGGAGGGGGGCGAGCAGTACTTC. This translates into CASSFKREGGEQYF.

This chain joins TRBV30 and TRBJ1-5; TRBD1 matches 9 bases. The CDR3 is made up of 14 amino acids. Germline lookup yields CDR1 GTSNPN and CDR2 SVGIG (reference sequence). J gave up 7 bases and V 2 bases, and 6 bases lay outside the gene matches. DNA for the CDR3: TGTGCCTGGAGTACAGGGGGCCTTGGGCAGCCCCAGCATTTT. Translation gives CAWSTGGLGQPQHF.

The V call is TRBV6-2 or TRBV6-3, the J call TRBJ2-1; tentatively, D is TRBD1 (6 bases). CDR3 length: 17 residues. Trimming removed 5 bases at V and 1 base at J, with 18 bases between. CDR1 is MNHEY, CDR2 SVGEGT, per germline. The CDR3 spells CASSPLSGVGSYNEQFF. The CDR3 DNA follows: TGTGCCAGCAGTCCCCTGTCAGGGGTCGGGTCCTACAATGAGCAGTTCTTC.

This clonotype turned up a few times. The J gene is TRBJ2-7, the V gene TRBV12-3 or TRBV12-4; D possibly matches TRBD1 or TRBD2 (5 bases each). This CDR3 spans 13 amino acids. V lost 5 bases and J lost 7, with 15 bases in between. In DNA, the CDR3 is TGTGCCAGCAGTCCCGGGACCTCGATTGAGCAGTACTTC. It translates to CASSPGTSIEQYF.

This clonotype was counted only a few times. V is TRBV7-2 and J is TRBJ2-7; the match to TRBD2 covers 13 bases. The CDR3 contains 16 residues. J gave up 0 bases and V 5 bases, and 4 bases lay outside the gene matches. Germline loops: CDR1 SGHTA, CDR2 FQGNSA. Written as DNA, the CDR3 is TGTGCCAGCAGCGTGACTAGCGGGGGGTCCTCCTACGAGCAGTACTTC. Protein: CASSVTSGGSSYEQYF. Using reference TRBV7-2 and TRBJ2-7 for the parts outside the CDR3, the full variable domain is GAGVSQSPSNKVTEKGKDVELRCDPISGHTALYWYRQSLGQGLEFLIYFQGNSAPDKSGLPSDRFSAERTGGSVSTLTIQRTQQEDSAVYLCASSVTSGGSSYEQYFGPGTRLTVT.

This sequence joins TRBV6-5 and TRBJ2-1; D ambiguous. The CDR3 sequence is 15 residues long. CDR1 and CDR2 (germline): MNHEY, SVGAGI. Trimming cost V 2 bases and J 0 bases, with 8 bases left between them. CDR3 protein: CASSYDASSYNEQFF. The CDR3 coding sequence is TGTGCCAGCAGTTACGACGCCAGCTCCTACAATGAGCAGTTCTTC.

The chain combines TRBV7-9 with TRBJ1-6; D gene unclear. The V end was cut by 2 bases, the J end by 10 bases, with 3 bases between. CDR1 and CDR2 from the germline V gene are SEHNR and FQNEAQ (reference sequence). The CDR3 totals 11 residues. The CDR3 region has the DNA TGTGCCAGCAGCTTATACTCACCCCTCCACTTT. The encoded protein is CASSLYSPLHF.

This chain connects TRBV29-1 to TRBJ2-7; 11 bases agree with TRBD2. The CDR3 runs 13 residues. Germline lookup yields CDR1 SQVTM and CDR2 ANQGSEA. V lost 6 bases and J lost 2; bases outside the gene matches: 3. Written as DNA, the CDR3 is TGCAGCGTCCGACTAGCGGGGCCCTACGAGCAGTACTTC. Translation gives CSVRLAGPYEQYF.

This clonotype was detected only a few times. The chain has TRBV20-1 and TRBJ2-3, with 8 bases fitting TRBD2. V lost 0 bases and J lost 4; bases outside the gene matches: 9. CDR1 and CDR2 (germline): DFQATT, SNEGSKA (reference sequence). The CDR3 sequence is 16 residues long. CDR3 in DNA: TGCAGTGCTAGAGATCAAGCGGGAGTCATGGCAGATACGCAGTATTTT. This encodes CSARDQAGVMADTQYF.

This clonotype was counted only a few times. The gene calls are TRBV30 and TRBJ1-6; D is unclear. V was clipped by 3 bases and J by 7 bases, with 7 bases between them. The CDR3 totals 12 residues. Germline CDR1 reads GTSNPN; CDR2 reads SVGIG (reference sequence). The CDR3 nucleotides read TGTGCCTGGAGACCCGGCAATTCACCCCTCCACTTT. Protein: CAWRPGNSPLHF. Full variable domain (missing parts from reference TRBV30 and TRBJ1-6): SQTIHQWPATLVQPVGSPLSLECTVEGTSNPNLYWYRQAAGRGLQLLFYSVGIGQISSEVPQNLSASRPQDRQFILSSKKLLLSDSGFYLCAWRPGNSPLHFGNGTRLTVT.

This sequence joins TRBV5-1 and TRBJ1-5; 10 bases fit TRBD1. Germline CDR1 SGHRS, CDR2 YFSETQ. This CDR3 contains 15 residues. J was trimmed by 6 bases and V by 4 bases; bases with no gene match: 7. The DNA for the CDR3 is TGCGCCAGCAGCCACAGTGGACAGGGGGGTCAGCCCCAGCATTTT. Amino acids: CASSHSGQGGQPQHF. The full variable domain, in which reference TRBV5-1 and TRBJ1-5 provide the parts outside the CDR3, is KAGVTQTPRYLIKTRGQQVTLSCSPISGHRSVSWYQQTPGQGLQFLFEYFSETQRNKGNFPGRFSGRQFSNSRSEMNVSTLELGDSALYLCASSHSGQGGQPQHFGDGTRLSIL.

In its sample, this clonotype was seen a few times. This chain joins TRBV4-2 and TRBJ2-3; weak D call: TRBD1 (6 bases). Trimming took 0 bases from V and 6 from J, leaving 16 bases between them. Germline V lookup: CDR1 LGHNA, CDR2 YNFKEQ. The CDR3 has 16 amino acids. The CDR3, as DNA: TGTGCCAGCAGCCAAGATTTGTGGGGGCCTGGGGATACGCAGTATTTT. It specifies CASSQDLWGPGDTQYF.

The chain carries TRBV11-2 and TRBJ2-7, with 7 bases fitting TRBD1. Per germline, CDR1 SGHAT and CDR2 FQNNGV. Losses at the gene ends were 4 bases for V and 2 bases for J; bases not matched to a gene: 8. This CDR3 has 15 residues. The CDR3 spells CASSSTQGRAYEQYF. The CDR3 coding sequence is TGTGCCAGCAGCTCAACACAGGGGAGAGCCTACGAGCAGTACTTC.

In this sample, this clonotype turned up a few times. The chain is built from TRBV5-6 and TRBJ2-4, with a tentative D call TRBD2 (5 bases). The CDR3 runs 17 residues. V lost 3 bases and J 7 bases, leaving 23 bases between the germline ends. Germline values: CDR1 SGHDT, CDR2 YYEEEE. The CDR3 here is CASSSTVVDSRRNIQYF. In nucleotides, the CDR3 is TGTGCCAGCAGCTCAACGGTCGTCGACTCAAGGAGGAACATTCAGTACTTC.